The clone carrying this T cell receptor (beta chain) was seen ten or more times. The sorted libraries were made from approximately 960,000 CD4+ or CD8+ T cells. The source of the sample is a study of neurological immune-mediated disorders. Germline V gene data show CDR1 as SEHNR and CDR2 as FQNEAQ (reference sequence). Trimming stripped 3 bases from V and 4 bases from J, with 13 bases between. There are 14 residues in the CDR3. One entry per CDR3 protein results from TCRdb running MiXCR on the 5' RACE reads. The profile shows around 19,000 distinct CDR3 sequences, about 10% of them singletons. V is TRBV7-9 and J is TRBJ2-7; weak D call: TRBD1 (5 bases). The source of this sequence is a woman aged 45-65 years in good health. The sequenced sample consisted of CD8+ T cells from blood. Written as DNA, the CDR3 is TGTGCCAGCAGCTTCTCGTCCGGACATTACGAGCAGTACTTC. Protein product: CASSFSSGHYEQYF.